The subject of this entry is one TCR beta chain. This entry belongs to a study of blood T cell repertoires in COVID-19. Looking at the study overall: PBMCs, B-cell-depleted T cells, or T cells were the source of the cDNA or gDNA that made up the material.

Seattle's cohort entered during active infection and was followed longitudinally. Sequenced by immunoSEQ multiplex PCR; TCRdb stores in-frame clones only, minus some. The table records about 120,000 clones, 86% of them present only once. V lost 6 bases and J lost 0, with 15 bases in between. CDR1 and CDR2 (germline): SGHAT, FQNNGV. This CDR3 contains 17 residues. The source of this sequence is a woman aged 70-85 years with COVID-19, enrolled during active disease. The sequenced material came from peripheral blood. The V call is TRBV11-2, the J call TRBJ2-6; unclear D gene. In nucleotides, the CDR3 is TGTGCCAGCAGGGGCCTTGGCCCCTTCTCTGGGGCCAACGTCCTGACTTTC. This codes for CASRGLGPFSGANVLTF.